The text below deals with one TCR beta chain. This entry belongs to a study of blood T cell repertoires in COVID-19. Across the study: Acute and convalescent COVID-19 specimens originated in the United States, Italy and Spain. Sample material is recorded as cDNA or gDNA derived from T cells, B-cell-depleted T cells, or PBMCs.

The trim removed 5 bases at V and 5 bases at J, leaving 10 bases unmatched. Germline-derived CDR1 and CDR2 are SEHNR and FQNEAQ (reference sequence). The CDR3 loop spans 16 amino acids. Source study methods: Estimation of nucleated cell counts relied on the amplification of reference gene primers. Libraries were prepared by immunoSEQ multiplex PCR; TCRdb keeps only in-frame clonotypes and omits some of them. V, J and clone size reflect that table, while D and trimming were determined from the DNA. The table has some 78,000 clones, about nine tenths seen once. The source material was peripheral blood. V and J are TRBV7-9 and TRBJ2-3; 10 bases fit TRBD1. The sequence derives from a man in his forties or fifties with active or convalescent COVID-19. This CDR3 is CASSQAGTGVVDTQYF. The CDR3 bases are TGTGCCAGCAGCCAAGCCGGGACAGGGGTAGTAGATACGCAGTATTTT.